This TCR beta chain was sequenced for a study of blood T cell repertoires in COVID-19. Study background: The United States, Italy and Spain were the sources of the acute and convalescent COVID-19 samples. PBMCs, B-cell-depleted T cells, or T cells provided the cDNA or gDNA that made up the material.

Per the germline V gene, CDR1 is LNHDA and CDR2 is SQIVND (reference sequence). V was shortened by 4 bases and J by 0 bases, with 19 bases between the two germline ends. The CDR3 extends over 19 amino acids. The data were produced by immunoSEQ multiplex PCR, yet TCRdb's version contains in-frame clones alone and is incomplete. The data hold fewer than 350,000 clones, with approximately 85% observed a single time. The chain employs TRBV19 and TRBJ2-6; D might be TRBD2 (5 bases). The material sequenced was peripheral blood. This TCR was recovered from a human donor in a cohort sampled during active COVID-19. This CDR3 reads CASSNTADVAVSGANVLTF. The CDR3 region has the DNA TGTGCCAGTAGTAACACAGCGGACGTTGCTGTCTCTGGGGCCAACGTCCTGACTTTC. The variable domain in full, completed from reference TRBV19 and TRBJ2-6, reads DGGITQSPKYLFRKEGQNVTLSCEQNLNHDAMYWYRQDPGQGLRLIYYSQIVNDFQKGDIAEGYSVSREKKESFPLTVTSAQKNPTAFYLCASSNTADVAVSGANVLTFGAGSRLTVL.